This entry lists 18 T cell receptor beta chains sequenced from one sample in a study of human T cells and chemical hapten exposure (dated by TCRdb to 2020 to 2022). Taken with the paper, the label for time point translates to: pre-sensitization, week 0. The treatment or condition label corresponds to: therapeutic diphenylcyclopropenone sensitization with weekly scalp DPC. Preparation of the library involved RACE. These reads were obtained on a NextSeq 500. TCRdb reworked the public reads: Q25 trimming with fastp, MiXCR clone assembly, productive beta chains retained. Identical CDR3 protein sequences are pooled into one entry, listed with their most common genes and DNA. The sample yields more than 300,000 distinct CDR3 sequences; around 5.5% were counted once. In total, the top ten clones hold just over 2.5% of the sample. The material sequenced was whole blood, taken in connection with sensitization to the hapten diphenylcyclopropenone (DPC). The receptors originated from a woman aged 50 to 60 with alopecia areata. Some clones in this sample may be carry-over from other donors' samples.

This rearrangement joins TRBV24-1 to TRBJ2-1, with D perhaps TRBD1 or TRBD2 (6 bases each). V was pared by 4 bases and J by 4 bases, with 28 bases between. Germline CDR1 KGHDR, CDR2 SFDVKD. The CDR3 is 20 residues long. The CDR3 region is CATSESSDFPERGAYNEQFF. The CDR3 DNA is TGTGCCACCAGTGAAAGCAGTGACTTCCCGGAGAGGGGGGCTTACAATGAGCAGTTCTTC.

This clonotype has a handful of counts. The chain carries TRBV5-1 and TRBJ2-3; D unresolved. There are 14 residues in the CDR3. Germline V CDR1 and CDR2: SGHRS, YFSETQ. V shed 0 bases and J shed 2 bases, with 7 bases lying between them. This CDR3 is CASSLELFTDTQYF. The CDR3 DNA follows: TGCGCCAGCAGCTTGGAACTCTTCACAGATACGCAGTATTTT.

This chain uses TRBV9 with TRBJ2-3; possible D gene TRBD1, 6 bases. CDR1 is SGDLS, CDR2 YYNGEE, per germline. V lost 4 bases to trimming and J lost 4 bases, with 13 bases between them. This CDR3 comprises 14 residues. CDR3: CASSPRQAPDTQYF. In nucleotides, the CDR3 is TGTGCCAGCAGCCCGAGACAGGCCCCAGATACGCAGTATTTT.

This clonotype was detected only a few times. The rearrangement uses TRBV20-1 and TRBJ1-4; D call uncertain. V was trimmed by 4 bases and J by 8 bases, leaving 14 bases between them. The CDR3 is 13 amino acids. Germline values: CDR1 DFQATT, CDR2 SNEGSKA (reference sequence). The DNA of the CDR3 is TGCAGTGCTAAGGGTGGATTAGGAGAAAAACTGTTTTTT. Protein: CSAKGGLGEKLFF.

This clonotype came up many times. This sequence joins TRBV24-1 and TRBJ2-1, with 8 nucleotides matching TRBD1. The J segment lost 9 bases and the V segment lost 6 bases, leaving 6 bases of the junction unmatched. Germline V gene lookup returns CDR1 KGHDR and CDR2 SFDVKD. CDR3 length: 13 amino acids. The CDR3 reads CATSNQGASEQFF. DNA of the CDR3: TGTGCCACCAGTAACCAGGGGGCGAGTGAGCAGTTCTTC.

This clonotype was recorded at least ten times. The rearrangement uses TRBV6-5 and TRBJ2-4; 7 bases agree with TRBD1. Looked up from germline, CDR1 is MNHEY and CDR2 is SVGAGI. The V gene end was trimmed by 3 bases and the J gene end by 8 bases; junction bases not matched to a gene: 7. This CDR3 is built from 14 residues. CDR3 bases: TGTGCCAGCAGTTATTCCGGGACAGTGGACATTCAGTACTTC. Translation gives CASSYSGTVDIQYF.

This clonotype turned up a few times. DNA for the CDR3: TGTGCCAGCAGCTTAGTAACCCACATCCATGGAGTGACGAACACTGAAGCTTTCTTT. As protein: CASSLVTHIHGVTNTEAFF. This chain uses TRBV11-2 with TRBJ1-1; D not certain. Trimming left V 1 base short and J 1 base short, with 22 bases between. The CDR3 spans 19 residues. Germline CDR1 reads SGHAT; CDR2 reads FQNNGV. The whole variable domain, filled in from reference TRBV11-2 and TRBJ1-1, reads EAGVAQSPRYKIIEKRQSVAFWCNPISGHATLYWYQQILGQGPKLLIQFQNNGVVDDSQLPKDRFSAERLKGVDSTLKIQPAKLEDSAVYLCASSLVTHIHGVTNTEAFFGQGTRLTVV.

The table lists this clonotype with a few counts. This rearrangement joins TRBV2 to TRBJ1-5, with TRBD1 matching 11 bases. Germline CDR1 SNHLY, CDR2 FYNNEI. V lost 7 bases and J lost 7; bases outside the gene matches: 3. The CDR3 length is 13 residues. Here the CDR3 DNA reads TGTGCCAGCAAGGACAGGGGGCACCAGCCCCAGCATTTT. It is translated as CASKDRGHQPQHF. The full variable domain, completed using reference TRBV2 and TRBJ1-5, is EPEVTQTPSHQVTQMGQEVILRCVPISNHLYFYWYRQILGQKVEFLVSFYNNEISEKSEIFDDQFSVERPDGSNFTLKIRSTKLEDSAMYFCASKDRGHQPQHFGDGTRLSIL.

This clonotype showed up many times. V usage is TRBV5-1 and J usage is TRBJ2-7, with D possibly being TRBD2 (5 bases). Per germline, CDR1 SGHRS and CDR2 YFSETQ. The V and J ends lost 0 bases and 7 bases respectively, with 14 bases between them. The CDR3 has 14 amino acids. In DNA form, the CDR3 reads TGCGCCAGCAGCTTGGACACCGGATCGGGGGAGCAGTACTTC. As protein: CASSLDTGSGEQYF.

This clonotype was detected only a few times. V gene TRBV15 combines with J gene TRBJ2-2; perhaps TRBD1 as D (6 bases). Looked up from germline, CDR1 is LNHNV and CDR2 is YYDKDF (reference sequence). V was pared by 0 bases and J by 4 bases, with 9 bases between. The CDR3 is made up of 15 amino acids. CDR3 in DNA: TGTGCCACCAGCAGAGAGGGGGCGGTCACCGGGGAGCTGTTTTTT. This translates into CATSREGAVTGELFF.

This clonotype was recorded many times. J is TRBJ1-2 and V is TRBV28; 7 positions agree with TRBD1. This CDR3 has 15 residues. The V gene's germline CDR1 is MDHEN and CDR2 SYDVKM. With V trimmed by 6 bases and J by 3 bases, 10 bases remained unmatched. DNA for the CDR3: TGTGCCAGCAGCACCCCACAGGGGCGGTACTATGGCTACACCTTC. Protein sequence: CASSTPQGRYYGYTF.

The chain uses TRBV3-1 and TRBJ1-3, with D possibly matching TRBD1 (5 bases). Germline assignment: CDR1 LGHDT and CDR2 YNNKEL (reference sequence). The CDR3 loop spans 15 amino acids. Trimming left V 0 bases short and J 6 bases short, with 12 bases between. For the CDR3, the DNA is TGTGCCAGCAGCCAAGAGAGCAGGGTAGAAAACACCATATATTTT. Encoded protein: CASSQESRVENTIYF.

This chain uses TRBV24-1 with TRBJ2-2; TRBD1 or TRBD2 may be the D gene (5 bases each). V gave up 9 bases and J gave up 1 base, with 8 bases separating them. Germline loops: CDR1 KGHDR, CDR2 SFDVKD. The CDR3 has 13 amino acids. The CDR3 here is CATWDGNTGELFF. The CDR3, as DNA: TGTGCCACCTGGGACGGGAACACCGGGGAGCTGTTTTTT.

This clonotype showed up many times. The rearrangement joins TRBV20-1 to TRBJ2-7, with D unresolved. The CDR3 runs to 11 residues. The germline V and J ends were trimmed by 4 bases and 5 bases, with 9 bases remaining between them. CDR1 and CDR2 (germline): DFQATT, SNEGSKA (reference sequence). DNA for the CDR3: TGCAGTGCTACCATTAAGGACGAGCAGTACTTC. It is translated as CSATIKDEQYF.

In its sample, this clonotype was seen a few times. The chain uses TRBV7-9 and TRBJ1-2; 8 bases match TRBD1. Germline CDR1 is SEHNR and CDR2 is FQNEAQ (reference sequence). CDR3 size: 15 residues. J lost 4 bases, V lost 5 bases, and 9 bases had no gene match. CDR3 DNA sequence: TGTGCCAGCAGCACGTCGGACAGGGCCGTCTATGGCTACACCTTC. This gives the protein CASSTSDRAVYGYTF.

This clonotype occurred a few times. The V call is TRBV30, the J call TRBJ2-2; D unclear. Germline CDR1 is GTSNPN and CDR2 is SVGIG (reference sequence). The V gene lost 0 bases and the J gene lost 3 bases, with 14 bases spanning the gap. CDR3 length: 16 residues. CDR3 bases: TGTGCCTGGAGTGTACGGTTGGGATTCGACACCGGGGAGCTGTTTTTT. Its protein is CAWSVRLGFDTGELFF.

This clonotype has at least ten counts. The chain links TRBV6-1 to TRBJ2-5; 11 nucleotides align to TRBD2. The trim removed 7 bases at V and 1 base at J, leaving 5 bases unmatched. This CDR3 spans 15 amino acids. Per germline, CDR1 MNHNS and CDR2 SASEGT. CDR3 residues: CASILAGGFQETQYF. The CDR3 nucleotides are TGTGCCAGCATTCTAGCGGGGGGTTTCCAAGAGACCCAGTACTTC.

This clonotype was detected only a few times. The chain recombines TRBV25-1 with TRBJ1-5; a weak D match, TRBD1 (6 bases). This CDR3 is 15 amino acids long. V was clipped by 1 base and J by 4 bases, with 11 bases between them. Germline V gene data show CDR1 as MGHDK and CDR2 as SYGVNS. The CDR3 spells CASSESGGQNQPQHF. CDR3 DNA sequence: TGTGCCAGCAGTGAATCCGGGGGCCAAAATCAGCCCCAGCATTTT.